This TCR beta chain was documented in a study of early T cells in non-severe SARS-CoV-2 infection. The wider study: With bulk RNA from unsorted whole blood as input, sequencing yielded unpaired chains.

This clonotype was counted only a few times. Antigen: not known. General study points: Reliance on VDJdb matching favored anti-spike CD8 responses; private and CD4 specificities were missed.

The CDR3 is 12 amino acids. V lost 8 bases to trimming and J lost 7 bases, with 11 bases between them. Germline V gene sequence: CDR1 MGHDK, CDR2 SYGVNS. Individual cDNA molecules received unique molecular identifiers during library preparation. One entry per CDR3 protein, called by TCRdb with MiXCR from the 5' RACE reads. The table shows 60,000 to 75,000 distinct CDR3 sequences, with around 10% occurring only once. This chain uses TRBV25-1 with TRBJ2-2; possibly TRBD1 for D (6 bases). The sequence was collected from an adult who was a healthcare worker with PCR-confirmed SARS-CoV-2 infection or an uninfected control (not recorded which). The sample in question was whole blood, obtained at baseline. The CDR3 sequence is CASLEGGGELFF. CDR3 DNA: TGTGCCAGCCTAGAAGGGGGCGGGGAGCTGTTTTTT.